This entry is about one TCR beta chain. Its specificity is not known. CD4+ T cells specific for antigen were expanded with viral peptide pools by the ViraFEST assay before sequencing. Culture lasted about nine days before CD4+ T cell isolation. No vaccinee had earlier SARS-CoV-2 infection, and nucleocapsid antibodies were negative. Peptides at roughly 9.2 ug/ml and IL-2 at 10 IU/ml were added to some 1.9 million PBMC per well. IL-2 medium supplanted half the medium on days 3 and 7. This sample was taken from a study of vaccination effects on CD4 cells after COVID-19. Study results and limitations: After vaccination, at late timepoints, clones induced by infection and by vaccine contracted markedly. Few convalescent patients and no early post-infection timepoints were included in the study.

Some clones are missing from TCRdb's copy, which holds only in-frame ones; the method was immunoSEQ multiplex PCR. Of about 41,000 clones detected, roughly 70% appear once; the ten largest clones hold roughly 24%. The CDR3 has 12 amino acids. CDR1 is LGHNA, CDR2 YNFKEQ, per germline. Trimming removed 0 bases at V and 7 bases at J, with 5 bases between. The receptor was derived from a human donor who received a COVID-19 vaccine. Sequences were derived from CD4+ T cells from PBMCs cultured with HCoV-OC43 spike peptides, sampled before COVID-19 vaccination. Described subset: HCoV-OC43 spike overlapping peptide pool stimulation. The chain combines TRBV4-2 with TRBJ2-3; D is unresolved. The CDR3 bases are TGTGCCAGCAGCCAAGAGGCATATACGCAGTATTTT. Its translation: CASSQEAYTQYF.